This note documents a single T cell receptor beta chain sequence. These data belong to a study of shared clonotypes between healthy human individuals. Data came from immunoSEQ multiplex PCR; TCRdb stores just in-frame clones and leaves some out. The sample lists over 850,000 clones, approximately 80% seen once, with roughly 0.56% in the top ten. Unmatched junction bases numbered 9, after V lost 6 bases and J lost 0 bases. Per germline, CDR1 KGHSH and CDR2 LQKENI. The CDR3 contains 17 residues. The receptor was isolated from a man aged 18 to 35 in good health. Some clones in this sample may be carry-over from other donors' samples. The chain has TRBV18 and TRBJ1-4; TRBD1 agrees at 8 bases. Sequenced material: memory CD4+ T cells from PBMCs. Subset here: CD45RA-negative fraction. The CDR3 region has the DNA TGTGCCAGCTCCCAACAGGGGGACGCTGCAACTAATGAAAAACTGTTTTTT. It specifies CASSQQGDAATNEKLFF. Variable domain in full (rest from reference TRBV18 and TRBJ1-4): NAGVMQNPRHLVRRRGQEARLRCSPMKGHSHVYWYRQLPEEGLKFMVYLQKENIIDESGMPKERFSAEFPKEGPSILRIQQVVRGDSAAYFCASSQQGDAATNEKLFFGSGTQLSVL.